Sequencing of this T cell receptor (beta chain) was carried out in a study of blood T cells in healthy people across ages. For the second PCR, which ran for roughly 6 to 12 cycles, a sample-barcoded 5' primer and a J-beta primer mix were used. Samples each returned at least 3 million CDR3-containing paired-end reads. TCRdb re-called the 5' RACE reads through MiXCR, storing one row per CDR3 protein. The repertoire holds just under 900,000 distinct CDR3 sequences, with under 35% as singletons. Worth noting for this clonotype: A much larger clone differs by one base, so this may be a read error.

The sequencing sample was made of blood. The clonotype was recovered from a woman of 80 years or more in good health.

The CDR3 loop reads CASSGTSGGNYNEQSF. CDR3 nucleotides: TGTGCCAGCAGCGGGACTAGCGGGGGGAACTACAATGAGCAGTCCTTC. The gene calls are TRBV2 and TRBJ2-1; 15 bases map to TRBD2. The CDR3 has 16 residues. The germline CDR1 and CDR2 sequences are SNHLY and FYNNEI. The full variable domain, with the rest looked up from reference TRBV2 and TRBJ2-1, is EPEVTQTPSHQVTQMGQEVILRCVPISNHLYFYWYRQILGQKVEFLVSFYNNEISEKSEIFDDQFSVERPDGSNFTLKIRSTKLEDSAMYFCASSGTSGGNYNEQSFGPGTRLTVL.